This TCR beta chain was captured in a study of Ad26.COV2.S vaccination and SARS-CoV-2 variants (dated by TCRdb to about 2021). For context, the study as a whole: Donors in the vaccine arm were drawn from COV1001, a phase I-IIa trial of Ad26.COV2.S in healthy adults that was multicentre, randomized, double-blind and placebo-controlled. Throughout the experiments and outcome assessment, investigators stayed blinded to trial group allocation. TCRbeta repertoire sequencing served as the tool for gauging how specific and how broad the SARS-CoV-2-reactive T cell receptors were following Ad26.COV2.S vaccination. Trial participants were randomized into five groups of five: low-dose or high-dose Ad26.COV2.S given once or twice, or placebo on both occasions. A total of approximately 30 samples were included in the TCR-sequenced set, comprising about 20 Ad26.COV2.S vaccine recipients, 5 placebo recipients and 8 SARS-CoV-2 convalescent individuals. Ad26.COV2.S was administered intramuscularly at 5 x 10^10 or 1 x 10^11 viral particles, either as a single shot or as two shots given 56 days apart. Overall results and qualifications from the work: Comparing responses between vaccine doses or regimens was not something the study was powered to do. The authors noted that the TCR breadth and depth analyses may have underestimated total T cell responses. After vaccination, spike-specific CD8+ and CD4+ T cell responses were reported to show substantial breadth. Compared with placebo recipients, Ad26.COV2.S recipients showed higher spike-specific TCR breadth (P = 0.0014). Vaccine and placebo recipients had similar non-spike TCR breadth, a finding consistent with the vaccine containing only spike.

This specimen's treatment or condition label, interpreted: about 20 received Ad26.COV2.S at low or high dose, single or two shots; five or six received placebo; per-sample allocation not given. For vaccine and placebo recipients, repertoires were sequenced using samples collected on day 63 after the first injection. Cohort 1b enrolled roughly 25 adults aged 18-55 years at a single site in Boston, USA, between 29 July and 7 August 2020. Ad26.COV2.S was a replication-incompetent adenovirus type 26 vector that expressed a prefusion-stabilized SARS-CoV-2 spike protein derived from the original Wuhan strain. Reading the germline V gene gives CDR1 SNHLY and CDR2 FYNNEI. From cysteine to phenylalanine, the CDR3 is 10 amino acids long. Only CDR3 DNA remains: 30 bases, in frame from the first base. TCRbeta CDR3 regions were sequenced with the immunoSEQ Assay. After extraction, genomic DNA underwent amplification by bias-controlled multiplex PCR, followed by high-throughput sequencing. Per the authors' processing: Collapsing and filtering of sequences were performed to quantify the absolute abundance of each unique TCRbeta CDR3 region. Usable DNA was measured by amplifying reference genes present in all nucleated cells, and TCRbeta template counts were normalized to that usable DNA to estimate T cell fraction. Repertoire TCRs were annotated as SARS-CoV-2-specific by exact matching of V gene, CDR3 amino acid sequence and J gene to a known reactive TCR set. The reference SARS-CoV-2 TCR set was derived from MIRA and filtered for enrichment in COVID-19-positive ImmuneCODE repertoires, a step that removed public or cross-reactive TCRs. Based on the MIRA antigens, annotated TCRs were further analysed at the level of specific ORF or position within ORF. Breadth was defined as annotated unique rearrangements over total unique productive rearrangements; depth was the summed frequency of those rearrangements. Two-sided Wilcoxon rank-sum tests were applied when comparing TCR breadth between groups. Not all clones reach the TCRdb copy of this immuneACCESS table, which keeps in-frame sequences only. Checked studies attribute under half of the gap to unresolved V genes and leave the rest unexplained. For V, J and clone size, that table is used; D and trimming come from the DNA. This sample lists under 600,000 clones; 80% to 90% were detected once. 1.7% of the sample comes from the top ten.

Points on this clone: It lacks a known antigen. The junction shows a germline mismatch at one end, possibly a read error.

The chain is assembled from TRBV2 and TRBJ1-1; too little of a D gene remains to name it. The material sequenced was peripheral blood, taken in a trial of Ad26.COV2.S vaccine versus placebo. The source is a person aged 18-60 years who received the Ad26.COV2.S COVID-19 vaccine or a placebo. The CDR3 here reads CASISLETVF. The DNA reads as follows: TGTGCCAGCATTAGTCTTGAGACGGTCTTT.